These T cell receptor beta chains were read from a single sample in a study of blood T cells in healthy people across ages. MiXCR, run by TCRdb on the 5' RACE reads, gives a single entry per CDR3 protein. The sample includes over 1,500,000 distinct CDR3 sequences, 40% to 55% seen only once; the top ten take around 2.1%. What was sequenced was blood. All receptors derive from a woman aged 40 to 55 in good health. CDR3s include the opening cysteine and the closing phenylalanine or tryptophan. The order of the fields is J gene, CDR3 length, clone size, V gene, D gene, CDR3 DNA, CDR3 protein. D genes are given only for firm matches. Where a row states a size, it is once, few, many or the class of an expanded clone; other rows omit it.

TRBJ2-7 13 - TRBV28 - TGTGCCAGCAGTTCCAAGGGATTCTGCGGGCAGTACTTC CASSSKGFCGQYF
TRBJ2-5 16 once TRBV5-1 TRBD2 TGCGCCAGCAGCGCTGGGACTAGCGGGGGATCGGAGACCCAGTACTTC CASSAGTSGGSETQYF
TRBJ1-4 14 few TRBV7-2 - TGTGCCAGCAGCTTAGGTCGGCATAATGAAAAACTGTTTTTT CASSLGRHNEKLFF
TRBJ1-5 14 once TRBV5-1 TRBD1 TGCGCCAGCAGCCCGGACAGGGCGAGCCAGCCCCAGCATTTT CASSPDRASQPQHF
TRBJ1-2 14 few TRBV10-3 - TGTGCCATCAGTGAGTCACAGGGTCGATACGGCTACACCTTC CAISESQGRYGYTF
TRBJ2-5 15 few TRBV3-1 TRBD1 TGTGCCAGCAGCCCTTGGGACAGGGGGTGGGAGACCCAGTACTTC CASSPWDRGWETQYF
TRBJ2-5 12 - TRBV6-1 - TGTGCCAGCAGTGACCCCCCAAGGGTGCAGTACTTC CASSDPPRVQYF
TRBJ2-7 17 - TRBV4-2 - TGTGCCAGCAGCTCCTACAGCCTTCGGGACAACTCCTACGAGCAGTACTTC CASSSYSLRDNSYEQYF
TRBJ1-5 13 - TRBV12-5 TRBD1 TGTGCTAGTCAGGGACAGAACAATCAGCCCCAGCATTTT CASQGQNNQPQHF
TRBJ2-1 18 - TRBV20-1 TRBD2 TGCAGTGCTAGAGTGCGTTTAGCGGGGACCTTGTCCTACAATGAGCAGTTCTTC CSARVRLAGTLSYNEQFF
TRBJ2-1 19 few TRBV7-2 TRBD1 TGTGCCAGCAGCACTAGGGGACAGATGATAAGTAACTCCTACAATGAGCAGTTCTTC CASSTRGQMISNSYNEQFF
TRBJ2-5 15 many TRBV7-2 - TGTGCCAGCAGCTTAGCGCAGGGATTGGCGGAGACCCAGTACTTC CASSLAQGLAETQYF
TRBJ1-4 16 - TRBV15 - TGTGCCACCAGCAGAGATCGCGGCGGGTCTAATGAAAAACTGTTTTTT CATSRDRGGSNEKLFF
TRBJ2-4 15 - TRBV4-2 TRBD1 TGTGCCAGCAGCCAAGTAGAGAGACAGGGGAACATTCAGTACTTC CASSQVERQGNIQYF
TRBJ2-1 15 - TRBV20-1 TRBD2 TGCAGTGCTAGAGACCAAGCGGGGGTCTACAATGAGCAGTTCTTC CSARDQAGVYNEQFF
TRBJ2-7 18 - TRBV7-8 TRBD2 TGTGCCAGCAGCCTACGACTAGCGGGGGCCCTGAGCTCCTACGAGCAGTACTTC CASSLRLAGALSSYEQYF
TRBJ2-1 17 - TRBV20-1 TRBD2 TGCAGTGCTAACGGACTAGCTTCCCGCGATCACTACAATGAGCAGTTCTTC CSANGLASRDHYNEQFF
TRBJ2-5 12 few TRBV20-1 TRBD2 TGCAGTGCTAACCAGGGAGGGGAGACCCAGTACTTC CSANQGGETQYF
TRBJ2-1 15 - TRBV20-1 TRBD1 TGCAGTGCTAGAGACGGGACAGGGGCCGTCAATGAGCAGTTCTTC CSARDGTGAVNEQFF
TRBJ2-5 16 few TRBV6-1 TRBD1 TGTGCCAGCCGAGCTTGGACAGGCCGTAACCAAGAGACCCAGTACTTT CASRAWTGRNQETQYF
TRBJ1-1 14 - TRBV10-2 TRBD1 TGCGCCAGCACTAATCGACAGGGGGGCGCTGAAGCTTTCTTT CASTNRQGGAEAFF
TRBJ2-7 14 - TRBV20-1 TRBD1 TGCAGTGCTCTCTCGGGACAGGGGATTAACGAGCAGTACTTC CSALSGQGINEQYF
TRBJ1-2 18 - TRBV4-1 TRBD1 TGCGCCAGCAGCCATCCCCGGGACAGGGGGCTTTCTAACTATGGCTACACCTTC CASSHPRDRGLSNYGYTF
TRBJ1-4 14 few TRBV6-5 TRBD1 TGTGCCAGCAGTTACTCTCAGGGGGCAGAAAAACTGTTTTTT CASSYSQGAEKLFF
TRBJ2-7 18 few TRBV7-3 TRBD2 TGTGCCAGCAGCTTAACGTTTTCTAGCGGGGGATTTTACAATGAGCAGTACTTC CASSLTFSSGGFYNEQYF
TRBJ2-7 12 few TRBV10-2 - TGCGCCAGCAGCCTCAGTATGAGCGAGCAGTACTTC CASSLSMSEQYF
TRBJ2-1 16 - TRBV29-1 TRBD1 TGCATCGTTGGGGGACCGGGACAGGGGGCAGTAAATGAGCAGTTCTTC CIVGGPGQGAVNEQFF
TRBJ2-5 14 - TRBV7-9 - TGTGCCAGCAGCCCAGGACTCGGAACAGAGACCCAGTACTTC CASSPGLGTETQYF
TRBJ1-2 13 - TRBV3-1 - TGTGCCAGCAGAGACACAGGGCTGGATGGCTACACCTTC CASRDTGLDGYTF
TRBJ2-7 14 - TRBV5-1 - TGCGCCAGCAGCTTGGCCGCCAGGGGGGACGAGCAGTACTTC CASSLAARGDEQYF
TRBJ2-1 15 few TRBV7-9 - TGTGCCAGCAGCCGTACCTTTGGTCGGGACAATGAGCAGTTCTTC CASSRTFGRDNEQFF
TRBJ2-3 14 - TRBV4-3 - TGCGCCAGCAGCCAAGAAGGGCCCTCGGATACGCAGTATTTT CASSQEGPSDTQYF
TRBJ2-7 14 - TRBV29-1 TRBD1 TGCAGCGTGAAAACGACAGGGGAGTTCTACGAGCAGTACTTC CSVKTTGEFYEQYF
TRBJ2-6 14 few TRBV20-1 - TGCAGTGCTAGTGTACAGTCTGGGGCCAACGTCCTGACTTTC CSASVQSGANVLTF
TRBJ1-2 12 few TRBV20-1 TRBD1 TGCAGTGCTAGGGGGTGGACAGGAGGCTACACCTTC CSARGWTGGYTF
TRBJ2-1 15 - TRBV29-1 - TGCAGCGTTGCAAGGGACCCCTTACTGGGGATGGAGCAGTTCTTC CSVARDPLLGMEQFF
TRBJ2-1 19 - TRBV10-3 TRBD2 TGTGCCATCAGTGAGTCCGGGACTAGCGGGAGGAACTCCTACAATGAGCAGTTCTTC CAISESGTSGRNSYNEQFF
TRBJ2-7 14 - TRBV7-2 TRBD1 TGTGCCAGCAGCTGGGACAGGGGGCTCTACGAGCAGTACTTC CASSWDRGLYEQYF